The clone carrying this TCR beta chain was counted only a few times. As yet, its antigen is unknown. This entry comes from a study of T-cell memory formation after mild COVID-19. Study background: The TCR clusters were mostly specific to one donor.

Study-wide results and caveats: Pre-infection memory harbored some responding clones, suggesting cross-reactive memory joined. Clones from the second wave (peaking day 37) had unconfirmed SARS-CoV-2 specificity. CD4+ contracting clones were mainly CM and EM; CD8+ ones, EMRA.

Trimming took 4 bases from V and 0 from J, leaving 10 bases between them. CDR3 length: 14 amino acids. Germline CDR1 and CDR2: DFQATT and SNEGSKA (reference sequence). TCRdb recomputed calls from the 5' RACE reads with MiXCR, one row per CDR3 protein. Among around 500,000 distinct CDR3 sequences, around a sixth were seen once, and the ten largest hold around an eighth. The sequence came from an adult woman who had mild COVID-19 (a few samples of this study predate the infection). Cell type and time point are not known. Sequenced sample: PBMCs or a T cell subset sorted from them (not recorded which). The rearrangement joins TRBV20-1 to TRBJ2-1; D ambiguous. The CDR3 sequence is CSAKISRSYNEQFF. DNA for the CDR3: TGCAGTGCTAAGATCTCTCGCTCCTACAATGAGCAGTTCTTC.